The clone carrying this T cell receptor (beta chain) has just one count. In germline, CDR1 is ENHRY, CDR2 SYGVKD. This CDR3 comprises 11 residues. Trimming cost V 5 bases and J 3 bases, with 5 bases left between them. These data are taken from a study of blood T cell repertoires in COVID-19. Study background: The United States, Italy and Spain provided the acute and convalescent COVID-19 samples. T cells, B-cell-depleted T cells, or PBMCs supplied cDNA or gDNA.

Original processing notes: Estimation of nucleated cell counts relied on the amplification of reference gene primers. Using immunoSEQ multiplex PCR, the repertoire was profiled, and TCRdb retains in-frame clones only, with some absent. The DNA was the basis for D and trimming; V, J and clone size are from that table. The profile shows approximately 260,000 clones, 84% of them singletons. The chain recombines TRBV10-3 with TRBJ2-7, with D possibly matching TRBD1 (5 bases). This TCR was recovered from a human donor in a cohort sampled during active COVID-19. The specimen sequenced was peripheral blood. The CDR3 reads CAISQGYEQYF. CDR3 in DNA: TGTGCCATCAGTCAGGGCTACGAGCAGTACTTC.